The T cell receptor beta chain described here comes from a study of T cells in Graves' hyperthyroidism and ophthalmopathy. Amplification of TCR beta CDR3 regions was performed using RNA transcripts as template. Researchers ran a first-round RT-PCR on the TCR CDR3 using the HTBI primer set. One entry per CDR3 protein results from TCRdb running MiXCR on the multiplex PCR reads. The sample records hundreds of thousands of distinct CDR3 sequences, roughly 40% being singletons. Researchers defined stable Graves' hyperthyroidism as no ophthalmopathy progression within 18 months. PBMCs were derived from about 10 ml fresh peripheral blood. This CDR3 spans 15 amino acids. Germline CDR1 and CDR2: DFQATT and SNEGSKA (reference sequence). The ends lost 5 bases at V and 1 base at J; junction bases unmatched: 7.

The chain joins TRBV20-1 to TRBJ1-5; 8 nucleotides align to TRBD1. Sequencing was done on a sample of blood. The receptor was isolated from a man between 18 and 35 years old with Graves' hyperthyroidism. Here the CDR3 DNA reads TGCAGTGCTCGGACAGGGTCGATGAGCAATCAGCCCCAGCATTTT. It yields the protein CSARTGSMSNQPQHF.